These T cell receptor beta chains were read from a single sample in a study of T cell changes during pregnancy in multiple sclerosis. Sequenced by immunoSEQ multiplex PCR; TCRdb stores in-frame clones only, minus some. The sample includes 50,000 to 70,000 clones, about 92% seen only once; the top ten take about 0.9%. Material: peripheral blood, obtained in the first trimester of pregnancy. These receptors were taken from a female donor with multiple sclerosis, enrolled in a pregnancy study. The CDR3 runs from the conserved cysteine through the conserved F or W. The D gene is left open where the match is weak. A row's size may be missing; if present it is once, few, many or a size class.

j_call	v_call	d_call	clone_size	cdr3_nt	cdr3_aa
TRBJ2-1	TRBV6-5	TRBD2	NA	TGTGCCAGCAGTTTAACTAGCGGGGGGGCAAATGAGCAGTTCTTC	CASSLTSGGANEQFF
TRBJ1-1	TRBV2	NA	NA	TGTGCCAGCAGTGGAGCGGGACAAGAAGCTTTCTTT	CASSGAGQEAFF
TRBJ2-3	TRBV6-4	TRBD2	NA	TGTGCCAGCAGTGACCCGCGGGGGGGCACAGATACGCAGTATTTT	CASSDPRGGTDTQYF
TRBJ2-7	TRBV19	TRBD2	NA	TGTGCCAGTACCCCGGAGCGGGGGCCCTACGAGCAGTACTTC	CASTPERGPYEQYF
TRBJ2-1	TRBV18	TRBD2	NA	TGTGCCAGCTCACCGGAAGCGGGGGGCGTCTACAATGAGCAGTTCTTC	CASSPEAGGVYNEQFF
TRBJ1-1	TRBV19	TRBD1	NA	TGTGCCAGTAGTCCGACAGGGGAAGTAGCTTTCTTT	CASSPTGEVAFF
TRBJ2-3	TRBV7-9	NA	NA	TGTGCCATTCGTACAGATACGCAGTATTTT	CAIRTDTQYF
TRBJ2-3	TRBV19	TRBD1	NA	TGTGCCAGTAGTATGGTGGGGACAGGGGGCACAGATACGCAGTATTTT	CASSMVGTGGTDTQYF
TRBJ1-1	TRBV5-5	NA	NA	TGTGCCAGCAGCTTAGGGGCAGTGAACACTGAAGCTTTCTTT	CASSLGAVNTEAFF
TRBJ1-5	TRBV19	TRBD1	NA	TGTGCCAGTATAGCCAGGGGGCAGGGCAATCAGCCCCAGCATTTT	CASIARGQGNQPQHF
TRBJ2-5	TRBV11-3	NA	NA	TGTGCCAGCAGCCCACAGGGTACCCAAGAGACCCAGTACTTC	CASSPQGTQETQYF
TRBJ2-7	TRBV19	NA	once	TGTGCCAGTAGTATGGCCTTGGACAGTCTTTACGAGCAGTACTTC	CASSMALDSLYEQYF
TRBJ2-1	TRBV2	TRBD2	NA	TGTGCCAGCAGCCGACTAGCGGGGGCCTACAATGAGCAGTTCTTC	CASSRLAGAYNEQFF
TRBJ2-1	TRBV11-3	NA	NA	TGTGCCAGCAGCTTAGTATTGAGCTCCTACAATGAGCAGTTCTTC	CASSLVLSSYNEQFF
TRBJ1-1	TRBV6-5	TRBD1	once	TGTGCCAGCAGTAGGGACAGTTACACTGAAGCTTTCTTT	CASSRDSYTEAFF
TRBJ2-3	TRBV11-2	TRBD2	NA	TGTGCCAGCAGCTTAGTGAGCGGGGGGACCACAGATACGCAGTATTTT	CASSLVSGGTTDTQYF
TRBJ2-6	TRBV15	TRBD1	NA	TGTGCCACCAGCGGATGGGACAGGGCCTCTGGGGCCAACGTCCTGACTTTC	CATSGWDRASGANVLTF
TRBJ2-1	TRBV4-2	TRBD2	NA	TGTGCCAGCAGCCAAGATGCGGGGGGCTCCTACAATGAGCAGTTCTTC	CASSQDAGGSYNEQFF
TRBJ2-3	TRBV7-2	TRBD2	NA	TGTGCCAGCAGCGTCCTAGCGGGGGGGCCAATAGATACGCAGTATTTT	CASSVLAGGPIDTQYF
TRBJ1-6	TRBV5-8	NA	NA	TGTGCCAGCAGCCAAGACAGGAGTAATTCACCCCTCCACTTT	CASSQDRSNSPLHF
TRBJ1-1	TRBV5-8	NA	NA	TGTGCCAGCAGCTCGACAGGAGACGGACCTAAGAACACTGAAGCTTTCTTT	CASSSTGDGPKNTEAFF
TRBJ2-7	TRBV6-5	NA	once	TGTGCCAGCAGTTACGATAGGGGGTACGACGAGCAGTACTTC	CASSYDRGYDEQYF
TRBJ2-2	TRBV7-3	NA	NA	TGTGCCAGCAGGGCGGGGTCGGGCACCGGGGAGCTGTTTTTT	CASRAGSGTGELFF
TRBJ2-1	TRBV5-6	TRBD1	NA	TGTGCCAGCAGCTTCCGGGACAGGACTTACAATGAGCAGTTCTTC	CASSFRDRTYNEQFF
TRBJ1-2	TRBV7-2	NA	NA	TGTGCCAGCACCAAAACGGGGGGCGTTCTCTATGGCTACACCTTC	CASTKTGGVLYGYTF
TRBJ2-7	TRBV12-5	NA	NA	TGTGCTAGTGGTTTGGATGCGGGTGTCAACGAGCAGTACTTC	CASGLDAGVNEQYF
TRBJ1-1	TRBV19	NA	NA	TGTGCCAGTAGTATAGCGGAGGGATTAAGCACTGAAGCTTTCTTT	CASSIAEGLSTEAFF
TRBJ2-5	TRBV7-6	TRBD2	NA	TGTGCCAGCAGCTTAGGCGGGGGGGCCGGGGAGACCCAGTACTTC	CASSLGGGAGETQYF
TRBJ2-3	TRBV7-2	TRBD1	NA	TGTGCCAGCAGGCCCGGACAGGAGACCCCGGGGCAGTATTTT	CASRPGQETPGQYF
TRBJ1-2	TRBV18	TRBD1	NA	TGTGCCAGCTCACCGCTTCCGGGACAGGGGGACTATGGCTACACCTTC	CASSPLPGQGDYGYTF